These 32 T cell receptor beta chains share one sample of origin, sequenced in a study of shared T cell receptors in the human thymus. Sequencing used immunoSEQ multiplex PCR; TCRdb keeps in-frame clones, though not all of them. The repertoire holds roughly 550,000 clones, 78% seen once, with around 0.013% in the top ten. The data were also submitted as part of a second study, on human thymus T cells.

The sample comprised thymocytes. The receptors come from a boy in the first two years of life with a congenital heart defect.

The table lists this clone with a count of one. The chain carries TRBV4-1 and TRBJ2-3; the D gene is possibly TRBD2 (5 bases). Trimming cost V 4 bases and J 1 base, with 9 bases left between them. Per the germline V gene, CDR1 is MGHRA and CDR2 is YSYEKL. The CDR3 contains 14 residues. The CDR3 spells CASSPREGTDTQYF. The DNA for the CDR3 is TGCGCCAGCAGCCCCCGGGAAGGCACAGATACGCAGTATTTT.

The J gene is TRBJ2-7, the V gene TRBV19, with D unclear. V gave up 1 base and J gave up 7 bases, with 11 bases separating them. The CDR3 sequence is 13 residues long. Germline CDR1 and CDR2: LNHDA and SQIVND (reference sequence). The CDR3 protein is CASSIVSAREQYF. CDR3 coding DNA: TGTGCCAGTAGTATAGTTTCGGCGAGGGAGCAGTACTTC. Looking up the rest from reference TRBV19 and TRBJ2-7 gives the full variable domain: DGGITQSPKYLFRKEGQNVTLSCEQNLNHDAMYWYRQDPGQGLRLIYYSQIVNDFQKGDIAEGYSVSREKKESFPLTVTSAQKNPTAFYLCASSIVSAREQYFGPGTRLTVT.

The CDR3, as DNA: TGTGCCAGCAGCTTATGGCGGGAGGCAACCCACGAGCAGTACTTC. Residues: CASSLWREATHEQYF. This chain joins TRBV7-9 and TRBJ2-7; 8 bases fit TRBD2. Looked up from germline, CDR1 is SEHNR and CDR2 is FQNEAQ (reference sequence). The CDR3 runs 15 residues. The V and J ends lost 2 bases and 5 bases, in that order; junction bases with no gene match: 8.

This clone was observed a handful of times. The chain recombines TRBV30 with TRBJ2-7, with D maybe TRBD2 (6 bases). Germline V gene lookup returns CDR1 GTSNPN and CDR2 SVGIG (reference sequence). This CDR3 region has 16 residues. Trimming cost V 2 bases and J 6 bases, with 23 bases left between them. The CDR3 DNA reads as TGTGCCTGGAGTCCGCCTGGGGACTCCGACCAGGGCGAGCAGTACTTC. Protein product: CAWSPPGDSDQGEQYF.

The V and J genes are TRBV5-1 and TRBJ1-4; TRBD1 aligns across 9 bases. V lost 4 bases to trimming and J lost 8 bases; unmatched junction nucleotides: 12. The CDR3 loop spans 16 amino acids. Looked up from germline, CDR1 is SGHRS and CDR2 is YFSETQ. CDR3 loop: CASSVNRGRGEEKLFF. The DNA for the CDR3 is TGCGCCAGCAGCGTGAACAGGGGGCGCGGGGAGGAAAAACTGTTTTTT.

The gene calls are TRBV14 and TRBJ2-1, with 9 bases that match TRBD1. Germline CDR1 and CDR2: SGHDN and FVKESK. This CDR3 contains 14 residues. V lost 4 bases, J lost 8 bases, and 6 bases stayed unmatched. CDR3 residues: CASSPGTGPYEQFF. DNA of the CDR3: TGTGCCAGCAGCCCCGGGACAGGGCCATATGAGCAGTTCTTC.

The rearrangement uses TRBV9 and TRBJ2-1; 9 bases match TRBD2. Germline CDR1 reads SGDLS; CDR2 reads YYNGEE. The CDR3 covers 15 residues. The V and J ends lost 5 bases and 6 bases, in that order; junction bases with no gene match: 9. The CDR3 sequence is CASSLVAGGPNEQFF. The CDR3 nucleotides are TGTGCCAGCAGTCTCGTCGCGGGAGGGCCCAATGAGCAGTTCTTC.

In this sample, this clone turned up a few times. This chain uses TRBV30 with TRBJ1-5; D unresolved. This CDR3 is built from 15 residues. CDR1 is GTSNPN, CDR2 SVGIG, per germline (reference sequence). Trimming took 0 bases from V and 3 from J, leaving 12 bases between them. This CDR3 reads CAWSVRRDANQPQHF. For the CDR3, the DNA is TGTGCCTGGAGTGTACGGCGGGATGCCAATCAGCCCCAGCATTTT.

The V gene is TRBV4-3, the J gene TRBJ2-3, with 7 bases lining up with TRBD1. The CDR3 loop spans 17 amino acids. J was trimmed by 3 bases and V by 4 bases; bases with no gene match: 13. Germline V gene sequence: CDR1 LGHNA, CDR2 YSLEER. CDR3 protein: CASSRAFNRGRTDTQYF. CDR3 nucleotide sequence: TGCGCCAGCAGCCGGGCTTTCAACAGGGGTCGTACAGATACGCAGTATTTT.

V and J are TRBV11-2 and TRBJ2-7; 10 bases line up with TRBD2. Germline trimming cut 1 base from V and 2 bases from J; bases unmatched to any gene: 5. Germline V gene data show CDR1 as SGHAT and CDR2 as FQNNGV. This CDR3 spans 16 amino acids. The CDR3 coding sequence is TGTGCCAGCAGCTTAGGGTTACTAGCGGGAACCTACGAGCAGTACTTC. Amino acid sequence: CASSLGLLAGTYEQYF.

The genes are TRBV11-1 and TRBJ2-1; D uncertain. The CDR3 has 15 amino acids. The germline V gene has CDR1 SGHAT and CDR2 FQDESV (reference sequence). Trimming took 6 bases from V and 0 from J, leaving 12 bases between them. CDR3 protein: CASSSTDSSYNEQFF. The CDR3 region has the DNA TGTGCCAGCAGTTCGACTGATAGCTCCTACAATGAGCAGTTCTTC. The full variable domain, with the rest looked up from reference TRBV11-1 and TRBJ2-1, is EAEVAQSPRYKITEKSQAVAFWCDPISGHATLYWYRQILGQGPELLVQFQDESVVDDSQLPKDRFSAERLKGVDSTLKIQPAELGDSAMYLCASSSTDSSYNEQFFGPGTRLTVL.

CDR3 loop: CAWRTGTTHTDTQYF. The CDR3 region has the DNA TGTGCCTGGAGAACCGGGACTACTCACACAGATACGCAGTATTTT. The chain links TRBV30 to TRBJ2-3, with 7 positions matching TRBD2. The CDR3 sequence is 15 residues long. The trim removed 3 bases at V and 2 bases at J, leaving 8 bases unmatched. Germline values: CDR1 GTSNPN, CDR2 SVGIG (reference sequence).

This sequence joins TRBV30 and TRBJ1-5; D may be TRBD1 (6 bases). The CDR3 contains 18 residues. The germline V and J ends were trimmed by 0 bases and 0 bases, with 18 bases remaining between them. The germline CDR1 and CDR2 sequences are GTSNPN and SVGIG (reference sequence). The CDR3 region has the DNA TGTGCCTGGAGTGTTAGGGGGAGACACAAGTATAGCAATCAGCCCCAGCATTTT. This encodes CAWSVRGRHKYSNQPQHF. The full variable domain, completed using reference TRBV30 and TRBJ1-5, is SQTIHQWPATLVQPVGSPLSLECTVEGTSNPNLYWYRQAAGRGLQLLFYSVGIGQISSEVPQNLSASRPQDRQFILSSKKLLLSDSGFYLCAWSVRGRHKYSNQPQHFGDGTRLSIL.

The gene calls are TRBV9 and TRBJ2-7; 8 bases map to TRBD1. The length of the CDR3 is 15 residues. Per the germline V gene, CDR1 is SGDLS and CDR2 is YYNGEE. J was trimmed by 1 base and V by 3 bases; bases with no gene match: 6. This CDR3 is CASSADRGGSYEQYF. The CDR3, as DNA: TGTGCCAGCAGCGCCGACAGGGGTGGGTCCTACGAGCAGTACTTC.

The chain uses TRBV7-9 and TRBJ2-3, with 13 bases fitting TRBD2. CDR3 length: 18 amino acids. The germline V gene encodes CDR1 SEHNR and CDR2 FQNEAQ (reference sequence). The junction had 11 bases not matched to a gene; V was cut back by 6 bases and J by 2 bases. DNA for the CDR3: TGTGCCAGCAGTTTACTAGCGGGAGGGCCAACCTTCACAGATACGCAGTATTTT. Translation gives CASSLLAGGPTFTDTQYF.

The chain links TRBV27 to TRBJ1-4; 8 nucleotides line up with TRBD1. The germline V gene has CDR1 MNHEY and CDR2 SMNVEV (reference sequence). The CDR3 is made up of 14 amino acids. V dropped 5 bases and J dropped 6; count of bases not matched to a gene: 5. DNA of the CDR3: TGTGCCAGCAGTCGTGGACAGGGTGATGAAAAACTGTTTTTT. This sequence encodes CASSRGQGDEKLFF.

The chain joins TRBV27 to TRBJ2-7; TRBD2 matches at 10 bases. Trimming removed 5 bases from V and 7 bases from J; junction bases left unmatched: 8. This CDR3 has 14 amino acids. Germline CDR1 is MNHEY and CDR2 is SMNVEV (reference sequence). As DNA, the CDR3 is TGTGCCAGCAGTCTGCTAGCGGGAGCACGTGAGCAGTACTTC. It codes for CASSLLAGAREQYF.

The rearrangement uses TRBV13 and TRBJ2-1, with a weak D call TRBD1 (6 bases). Germline V gene sequence: CDR1 PRHDT, CDR2 FYEKMQ (reference sequence). V was trimmed by 10 bases and J by 5 bases, leaving 15 bases between them. The CDR3 consists of 13 residues. CDR3 sequence reads: CATEQGKDNEQFF. DNA for the CDR3: TGTGCCACCGAACAGGGAAAGGACAATGAGCAGTTCTTC.

The chain employs TRBV5-4 and TRBJ2-1; tentatively, D is TRBD1 (6 bases). The V and J ends lost 0 bases and 5 bases respectively, with 15 bases between them. Looked up from germline, CDR1 is SGHNT and CDR2 is YYREEE (reference sequence). The CDR3 extends over 16 amino acids. The CDR3 sequence is CASSLGQQGGDNEQFF. Written as DNA, the CDR3 is TGTGCCAGCAGCTTGGGCCAACAGGGTGGAGACAATGAGCAGTTCTTC.

The chain couples TRBV27 to TRBJ1-2; 8 bases match TRBD1. CDR3 length equals 15 residues. The germline CDR1 and CDR2 sequences are MNHEY and SMNVEV (reference sequence). V lost 0 bases to trimming and J lost 4 bases; unmatched junction nucleotides: 4. In DNA form, the CDR3 reads TGTGCCAGCAGTTTATCCGGACAGGGAAGCTATGGCTACACCTTC. Protein sequence: CASSLSGQGSYGYTF.

This chain joins TRBV4-3 and TRBJ2-7; weak D call: TRBD2 (6 bases). The V end lost 1 base, the J end lost 4 bases, and 20 bases lay between the germline ends. Germline lookup yields CDR1 LGHNA and CDR2 YSLEER. CDR3 length: 17 amino acids. The CDR3 DNA sequence: TGCGCCAGCAGCCAAGGTTCCATTCCAGTGGACTATTACGAGCAGTACTTC. Translated, it gives CASSQGSIPVDYYEQYF.

This clone was detected a few times. The junction and the germline gene differ at one end; a read error may be behind it. This chain uses TRBV7-7 with TRBJ2-5; no definite D call. Per germline, CDR1 SSHAT and CDR2 FNYEAQ (reference sequence). The CDR3 sequence is 13 residues long. The CDR3 region has the DNA TGTGCTAGCAGCTTAGGCCGTCGGGAGACCCAGTACTTC. Its protein is CASSLGRRETQYF. Full variable domain (outside the CDR3, taken from reference TRBV7-7 and TRBJ2-5): GAGVSQSPRYKVTKRGQDVTLRCDPISSHATLYWYQQALGQGPEFLTYFNYEAQPDKSGLPSDRFSAERPEGSISTLTIQRTEQRDSAMYRCASSLGRRETQYFGPGTRLLVL.

V usage is TRBV14 and J usage is TRBJ2-5; D not certain. The V and J ends lost 2 bases and 5 bases respectively, with 9 bases between them. The CDR3 runs to 13 residues. Per germline, CDR1 SGHDN and CDR2 FVKESK. The CDR3 protein is CASSQPLGETQYF. CDR3 bases: TGTGCCAGCAGCCAACCCCTCGGGGAGACCCAGTACTTC.

The rearrangement uses TRBV4-3 and TRBJ2-3, with 9 bases aligning to TRBD1. CDR3 length equals 16 residues. J lost 2 bases, V lost 4 bases, and 7 bases had no gene match. Germline lookup yields CDR1 LGHNA and CDR2 YSLEER. In DNA, the CDR3 is TGCGCCAGCAGCCGCGACAGGGGGGAGACCACAGATACGCAGTATTTT. Its translation is CASSRDRGETTDTQYF.

The J gene is TRBJ2-2, the V gene TRBV9; the match to TRBD1 covers 8 bases. This CDR3 is 17 amino acids long. V lost 1 base, J lost 4 bases, and 9 bases stayed unmatched. Germline CDR1 reads SGDLS; CDR2 reads YYNGEE. The CDR3 reads CASSVPKDRESTGELFF. The CDR3 nucleotides are TGTGCCAGCAGCGTACCGAAGGACAGGGAGTCCACCGGGGAGCTGTTTTTT.

The V call is TRBV15, the J call TRBJ1-4; D remains ambiguous. CDR3 length equals 15 residues. Germline loops: CDR1 LNHNV, CDR2 YYDKDF (reference sequence). V lost 0 bases, J lost 6 bases, and 11 bases lay in between. CDR3: CATSRDCGVDEKLFF. The CDR3, as DNA: TGTGCCACCAGCAGAGACTGTGGAGTGGATGAAAAACTGTTTTTT.

The V and J genes are TRBV28 and TRBJ2-1; 7 nucleotides match TRBD2. Germline CDR1 and CDR2: MDHEN and SYDVKM. The CDR3 runs 15 residues. The ends lost 5 bases at V and 6 bases at J; junction bases unmatched: 10. This CDR3 reads CASSPLDAGANEQFF. CDR3 bases: TGTGCCAGCAGTCCCCTCGATGCGGGAGCCAATGAGCAGTTCTTC.

This clone was counted only a few times. The CDR3 DNA sequence: TGTGCCAGCAGCCAATCGGCTAGCGTATACGAGCAGTACTTC. It encodes CASSQSASVYEQYF. V and J are TRBV16 and TRBJ2-7; the D gene is possibly TRBD2 (6 bases). The V gene lost 0 bases and the J gene lost 4 bases, with 10 bases spanning the gap. CDR1 KGHSY and CDR2 FQNENV come from the germline V gene. There are 14 residues in the CDR3.

The V call is TRBV27, the J call TRBJ1-5; D call uncertain. V was clipped by 2 bases and J by 2 bases, with 4 bases between them. Germline CDR1 and CDR2: MNHEY and SMNVEV (reference sequence). This CDR3 has 13 residues. Written as DNA, the CDR3 is TGTGCCAGCAGTTTACAGGGCAATCAGCCCCAGCATTTT. This gives the protein CASSLQGNQPQHF.

The genes are TRBV27 and TRBJ2-7, with D possibly being TRBD2 (5 bases). CDR1 MNHEY and CDR2 SMNVEV come from the germline V gene (reference sequence). V gave up 8 bases and J gave up 5 bases, with 13 bases separating them. This CDR3 region has 12 residues. The CDR3 DNA is TGTGCCAGCGGATTCGGGGTGGACGAGCAGTACTTC. Amino acid sequence: CASGFGVDEQYF.

The J gene is TRBJ1-4, the V gene TRBV19; 7 bases map to TRBD1. Germline lookup yields CDR1 LNHDA and CDR2 SQIVND (reference sequence). Unmatched junction bases numbered 2, after V lost 3 bases and J lost 4 bases. This CDR3 spans 14 amino acids. The chain's CDR3 is CASSMGQRNEKLFF. The CDR3, as DNA: TGTGCCAGTAGTATGGGACAGCGTAATGAAAAACTGTTTTTT.

This chain links TRBV6-5 with TRBJ2-1; 8 nucleotides agree with TRBD2. Unmatched junction bases numbered 9, after V lost 6 bases and J lost 8 bases. Germline loops: CDR1 MNHEY, CDR2 SVGAGI. CDR3 length equals 14 residues. The CDR3, as DNA: TGTGCCAGCAGCCCAGGACTAGCTTGGGATGAGCAGTTCTTC. Translated, it gives CASSPGLAWDEQFF.